The next 16 T cell receptor beta chains were all read from a single sample in a study of vaccination and CD4 T cells after COVID-19. With the Oncomine TCR Beta short-read assay, DNA from cultured CD4+ T cells was sequenced. Researchers extracted genomic DNA from CD4+ T cells that had been cultured. TCRdb itself ran the PCR reads through MiXCR, one entry per CDR3 protein. The repertoire includes 10,000 or so distinct CDR3 sequences, roughly 30% of them detected once, and over 20% sits in the top ten. No antigens are known for them. Treatment given: approximately nine-day PBMC culture with coronavirus spike peptide pools or control peptides (ViraFEST assay). CD4+ T cells that came from the unexposed donor were collected before the COVID-19 pandemic (2011-2018). The specimen sequenced was CD4+ T cells from blood, cultured in vitro. Source of these receptors: a human donor in good health.

This sequence joins TRBV11-3 and TRBJ2-1, with 7 bases that match TRBD2. CDR1 is SGHNT, CDR2 YENEEA, per germline. V lost 1 base, J lost 8 bases, and 14 bases stayed unmatched. The CDR3 contains 17 residues. Here the CDR3 reads CASSLVGFSGQSDEQFF. DNA for the CDR3: TGTGCCAGCAGCTTAGTGGGGTTTAGCGGGCAGTCCGATGAGCAGTTCTTC. The full variable domain, its missing parts supplied by reference TRBV11-3 and TRBJ2-1, is EAGVVQSPRYKIIEKKQPVAFWCNPISGHNTLYWYLQNLGQGPELLIRYENEEAVDDSQLPKDRFSAERLKGVDSTLKIQPAELGDSAVYLCASSLVGFSGQSDEQFFGPGTRLTVL.

This rearrangement joins TRBV18 to TRBJ1-2; TRBD1 is a possible D gene (5 bases). V lost 0 bases to trimming and J lost 6 bases, with 11 bases between them. The CDR3 has 14 residues. From germline, CDR1 is KGHSH and CDR2 LQKENI. Here the CDR3 DNA reads TGTGCCAGCTCACCACCAGGGGACGTGAATGGCTACACCTTC. Amino acid sequence: CASSPPGDVNGYTF.

V is TRBV5-1 and J is TRBJ2-5, with 7 bases matching TRBD2. The germline gives CDR1 SGHRS, CDR2 YFSETQ. Germline trimming cut 3 bases from V and 4 bases from J; bases unmatched to any gene: 3. This CDR3 has 13 amino acids. The CDR3 nucleotides are TGCGCCAGCAGCTCGGGACTAACAGAGACCCAGTACTTC. Its translation: CASSSGLTETQYF.

The rearrangement links TRBV30 to TRBJ1-2; possible D gene TRBD1, 6 bases. This CDR3 has 13 amino acids. The V end was cut by 0 bases, the J end by 10 bases, with 15 bases between. Germline V CDR1 and CDR2: GTSNPN, SVGIG (reference sequence). The CDR3 nucleotides are TGTGCCTGGAGTGTGGGGGCGCCGACCGACTACACCTTC. Translation: CAWSVGAPTDYTF.

V and J are TRBV7-2 and TRBJ2-7; 9 bases are a match to TRBD2. The ends lost 9 bases at V and 4 bases at J; junction bases unmatched: 7. The germline V gene encodes CDR1 SGHTA and CDR2 FQGNSA. The CDR3 runs 13 residues. In nucleotides, the CDR3 is TGTGCCAGTGCACTTACTAGCGGGTACGAGCAGTACTTC. It yields the protein CASALTSGYEQYF.

The V gene is TRBV29-1, the J gene TRBJ1-2, with D tentatively TRBD1 (5 bases). The germline CDR1 and CDR2 sequences are SQVTM and ANQGSEA. The V gene lost 4 bases and the J gene lost 2 bases, with 11 bases spanning the gap. The CDR3 covers 13 residues. As DNA, the CDR3 is TGCAGCGTTGCTTCGACAGAGAACTATGGCTACACCTTC. Its translation is CSVASTENYGYTF.

This chain links TRBV20-1 with TRBJ2-1; the match to TRBD1 covers 7 bases. Per the germline V gene, CDR1 is DFQATT and CDR2 is SNEGSKA (reference sequence). CDR3 length: 13 amino acids. V lost 7 bases, J lost 12 bases, and 15 bases stayed unmatched. CDR3 sequence reads: CSVPGPGGIRQFF. The CDR3 region has the DNA TGCAGTGTCCCGGGACCAGGGGGTATACGGCAGTTCTTC.

This clonotype was counted a few times. The rearrangement joins TRBV7-9 to TRBJ1-6; 7 bases line up with TRBD1. J was trimmed by 7 bases and V by 3 bases; bases with no gene match: 6. CDR1 and CDR2 from the germline V gene are SEHNR and FQNEAQ (reference sequence). CDR3 length equals 15 residues. CDR3 nucleotide sequence: TGTGCCAGCAGCTTGGGGACAGTAGGGAATTCACCCCTCCACTTT. It yields the protein CASSLGTVGNSPLHF.

This clonotype has just a few counts. The chain is built from TRBV20-1 and TRBJ2-1, with D perhaps matching TRBD2 (6 bases). There are 11 residues in the CDR3. CDR1 DFQATT and CDR2 SNEGSKA come from the germline V gene (reference sequence). The ends were cut back, 7 bases at V and 9 bases at J, with 13 bases in the middle. The CDR3 here is CSGLGAVEQFF. The CDR3 coding sequence is TGCAGTGGACTAGGGGCTGTTGAGCAGTTCTTC.

This chain uses TRBV6-1 with TRBJ2-7, with 7 bases aligning to TRBD2. Unmatched junction bases numbered 10, after V lost 5 bases and J lost 3 bases. Germline V gives CDR1 MNHNS, CDR2 SASEGT. The CDR3 runs 15 residues. In DNA form, the CDR3 reads TGTGCCAGCAGTCATTTTGGGCGGGAGCACTACGAGCAGTACTTC. This translates into CASSHFGREHYEQYF.

V usage is TRBV28 and J usage is TRBJ2-4; TRBD2 might be the D (5 bases). V lost 6 bases and J lost 0, with 15 bases in between. In germline, CDR1 is MDHEN, CDR2 SYDVKM. The CDR3 length is 16 residues. The DNA for the CDR3 is TGTGCCAGCAGCCCAACTAGGACGCTAGCCAAAAACATTCAGTACTTC. It codes for CASSPTRTLAKNIQYF.

This clonotype was detected only once. The genes are TRBV7-2 and TRBJ2-2; 8 bases are a match to TRBD1. The CDR3 extends over 16 amino acids. Germline CDR1 reads SGHTA; CDR2 reads FQGNSA. V dropped 5 bases and J dropped 0; count of bases not matched to a gene: 5. The CDR3 is CASSQGQATNTGELFF. In DNA form, the CDR3 reads TGTGCCAGCAGCCAGGGACAGGCTACGAACACCGGGGAGCTGTTTTTT.

Only a few counts were recorded for this clonotype. The chain carries TRBV7-2 and TRBJ1-5; D might be TRBD1 (5 bases). Germline assignment: CDR1 SGHTA and CDR2 FQGNSA. There are 15 residues in the CDR3. Deletions cut 2 bases from V and 10 bases from J, with 18 bases between. The CDR3 DNA sequence: TGTGCCAGCAGCTTAATCTCAGGGAGAGTCGACCCCCAGCATTTT. Its protein is CASSLISGRVDPQHF.

Points on this clonotype: As the CDR3 is not closed by the conserved phenylalanine or tryptophan, this likely results from a read error. The rearrangement joins TRBV6-5 to TRBJ1-6; no definite D call. Germline CDR1 MNHEY, CDR2 SVGAGI. V lost 4 bases, J lost 8 bases, and 9 bases lay in between. The CDR3 length is 13 residues. In nucleotides, the CDR3 is TGTGCCAGCAGTTCCCACAGTGATTCACCCCTCCACTCT. This encodes CASSSHSDSPLHS.

The sample holds a few counts of this clonotype. The CDR3, as DNA: TGTGCCAGCAGCAAAACTAGGGGGCTACAGACCTACAATGAGCAGTTCTTC. Protein sequence: CASSKTRGLQTYNEQFF. This chain connects TRBV11-1 to TRBJ2-1; 7 bases match TRBD1. The ends lost 5 bases at V and 2 bases at J; junction bases unmatched: 12. Germline lookup yields CDR1 SGHAT and CDR2 FQDESV (reference sequence). This CDR3 is 17 amino acids long.

This clonotype was seen only once. The chain joins TRBV11-2 to TRBJ2-5, with TRBD2 matching 7 bases. Germline assignment: CDR1 SGHAT and CDR2 FQNNGV. The CDR3 loop spans 17 amino acids. Trimming removed 1 base from V and 8 bases from J; junction bases left unmatched: 16. DNA of the CDR3: TGTGCCAGCAGCTTAGTAATTTCCACGGGACGGGAGGTAACCCAGTACTTC. It is translated as CASSLVISTGREVTQYF.